Following are 30 T cell receptor beta chains from one sample sequenced in a study of blood T cell repertoires in COVID-19. Measured with immunoSEQ multiplex PCR; TCRdb has only the in-frame clones, and not every one. The table includes about 210,000 clones, around 90% detected once. The sample was PBMCs or T cells enriched from blood (not recorded which). The receptors were sampled from a young man with acute COVID-19.

The V gene is TRBV28, the J gene TRBJ1-4; 11 positions agree with TRBD1. The CDR3 has 14 residues. Germline V gene data show CDR1 as MDHEN and CDR2 as SYDVKM. Trimming at V came to 6 bases and at J to 8 bases, leaving 5 bases not matched to a gene. CDR3 protein: CASRRTGGLEKLFF. The CDR3 DNA reads as TGTGCCAGCAGGAGGACAGGGGGCTTGGAAAAACTGTTTTTT.

This rearrangement joins TRBV14 to TRBJ2-1, with 13 bases matching TRBD2. The trim removed 2 bases at V and 7 bases at J, leaving 8 bases unmatched. The germline CDR1 and CDR2 sequences are SGHDN and FVKESK. CDR3 length: 17 residues. This CDR3 is CASSQLGLAGVRNEQFF. DNA of the CDR3: TGTGCCAGCAGCCAACTCGGACTAGCGGGAGTACGGAATGAGCAGTTCTTC.

The V call is TRBV28, the J call TRBJ1-2; D is undetermined. Germline V CDR1 and CDR2: MDHEN, SYDVKM. The germline V and J ends were trimmed by 6 bases and 6 bases, with 8 bases remaining between them. The CDR3 spans 11 residues. CDR3 bases: TGTGCCAGCAGGCGCCGGGATGGCTACACCTTC. Its translation: CASRRRDGYTF.

The rearrangement uses TRBV11-3 and TRBJ2-7; D is unclear. CDR3 length: 14 amino acids. Germline-derived CDR1 and CDR2 are SGHNT and YENEEA. The ends were cut back, 4 bases at V and 0 bases at J, with 10 bases in the middle. CDR3 DNA sequence: TGTGCCAGCAGCTCAGTCAGATCCTCCTACGAGCAGTACTTC. Protein: CASSSVRSSYEQYF.

The chain has TRBV6-5 and TRBJ2-7; 10 bases align to TRBD1. Germline values: CDR1 MNHEY, CDR2 SVGAGI. CDR3 size: 15 residues. Germline trimming cut 7 bases from V and 1 base from J; bases unmatched to any gene: 7. CDR3 sequence: CASTKGTGESYEQYF. The CDR3, as DNA: TGTGCCAGCACCAAAGGGACAGGGGAGTCCTACGAGCAGTACTTC.

The V gene is TRBV3-1 (or the pseudogene TRBV3-2), the J gene TRBJ2-5; TRBD2 matches at 13 bases. The CDR3 extends over 17 amino acids. The V segment lost 6 bases and the J segment 5 bases; nucleotides outside the gene matches: 12. Per germline, CDR1 LGHDT and CDR2 YNNKEL (reference sequence). Here the CDR3 reads CASRDPGLAGASETQYF. The CDR3 coding sequence is TGTGCCAGCAGGGACCCTGGACTAGCGGGAGCCTCGGAGACCCAGTACTTC.

This sequence joins TRBV3-1 (or the pseudogene TRBV3-2) and TRBJ1-2, with 12 bases fitting TRBD1. V trimming: 3 bases; J trimming: 7 bases; junction bases outside the gene matches: 9. This CDR3 has 16 amino acids. The germline V gene has CDR1 LGHDT and CDR2 YNNKEL (reference sequence). DNA for the CDR3: TGTGCCAGCAGCCATGGGACAGGGGGCAGTTACGGTGGCTACACCTTC. Translation gives CASSHGTGGSYGGYTF.

J is TRBJ2-7 and V is TRBV30; TRBD1 might be the D (6 bases). Germline-derived CDR1 and CDR2 are GTSNPN and SVGIG (reference sequence). This CDR3 is built from 11 residues. V dropped 7 bases and J dropped 2 bases, with 9 bases sitting between them. CDR3 nucleotide sequence: TGTGCCTCCGGACAGACCTACGAGCAGTACTTC. Its translation: CASGQTYEQYF. The full variable domain, rest sourced from reference TRBV30 and TRBJ2-7, is SQTIHQWPATLVQPVGSPLSLECTVEGTSNPNLYWYRQAAGRGLQLLFYSVGIGQISSEVPQNLSASRPQDRQFILSSKKLLLSDSGFYLCASGQTYEQYFGPGTRLTVT.

This sequence joins TRBV19 and TRBJ1-4; no clear D gene. This CDR3 has 12 amino acids. Germline CDR1 is LNHDA and CDR2 is SQIVND (reference sequence). Trimming pared 7 bases from V and 4 bases from J, leaving 7 bases between. The DNA of the CDR3 is TGTGCCAGTAACACAGTTAATGAAAAACTGTTTTTT. Translation: CASNTVNEKLFF.

This clone appeared once. This chain connects TRBV25-1 to TRBJ2-7; D possibly corresponds to TRBD2 (6 bases). This CDR3 contains 15 residues. V lost 6 bases to trimming and J lost 2 bases, with 17 bases between them. The germline CDR1 and CDR2 sequences are MGHDK and SYGVNS. This CDR3 is CASRDVGSLTYEQYF. The CDR3 region has the DNA TGTGCCAGCAGGGACGTCGGGAGCCTAACCTACGAGCAGTACTTC.

The chain joins TRBV4-1 to TRBJ1-4, with no clear D. The CDR3 loop spans 13 amino acids. Trimming removed 2 bases from V and 7 bases from J, with 8 bases in between. Germline V lookup: CDR1 MGHRA, CDR2 YSYEKL. CDR3 amino acids: CASSQNRVEKLFF. As DNA, the CDR3 is TGCGCCAGCAGCCAAAACCGAGTTGAAAAACTGTTTTTT.

This clone was counted ten times or more. This chain links TRBV7-3 with TRBJ2-5; 8 bases map to TRBD1. This CDR3 has 14 amino acids. Trimming cost V 11 bases and J 2 bases; bases outside gene matches: 10. Germline CDR1 is SGHTA and CDR2 is FQGTGA. The CDR3 sequence: CARPGQAFQETQYF. The CDR3, as DNA: TGTGCCCGACCGGGACAGGCTTTTCAAGAGACCCAGTACTTC.

The V call is TRBV7-8, the J call TRBJ1-5; D not resolved. Trimming pared 2 bases from V and 4 bases from J, leaving 9 bases between. The CDR3 extends over 14 amino acids. CDR1 is SGHVS and CDR2 is FQNEAQ in the germline V gene. CDR3 in amino acids: CASSLYGQNQPQHF. The CDR3 DNA sequence: TGTGCCAGCAGCTTATATGGGCAGAATCAGCCCCAGCATTTT.

The V and J genes are TRBV5-5 and TRBJ1-2, with unresolved D. The CDR3 runs 14 residues. Germline V gives CDR1 SGHKS, CDR2 YYEKEE (reference sequence). Between the trimmed V and J ends, which lost 4 bases and 1 base, there was a span of 11 bases. The CDR3 DNA reads TGTGCCAGCAGCGAGGTTAGGAGTAACTATGGCTACACCTTC. This codes for CASSEVRSNYGYTF.

This clone was recorded only once. The chain employs TRBV5-6 and TRBJ1-2, with 11 positions matching TRBD1. There are 18 residues in the CDR3. Germline V gene sequence: CDR1 SGHDT, CDR2 YYEEEE. The V and J ends lost 2 bases and 3 bases, in that order; junction bases with no gene match: 12. CDR3 in DNA: TGTGCCAGCAGCTTTTATCGGGACAGGGGGTTCTTGGACTATGGCTACACCTTC. It codes for CASSFYRDRGFLDYGYTF.

The chain carries TRBV12-3 or TRBV12-4 and TRBJ1-3; D gene unclear. The ends were cut back, 5 bases at V and 4 bases at J, with 6 bases in the middle. The CDR3 runs to 12 residues. CDR3 loop: CASSQQGNTIYF. DNA of the CDR3: TGTGCCAGCAGTCAACAGGGAAACACCATATATTTT.

This rearrangement joins TRBV9 to TRBJ2-1; D may be TRBD1 (6 bases). This CDR3 contains 16 residues. Germline CDR1 is SGDLS and CDR2 is YYNGEE. The V gene lost 0 bases and the J gene lost 7 bases, with 17 bases spanning the gap. The DNA for the CDR3 is TGTGCCAGCAGCGTAGACATCCCAGGGGCTGGGAATGAGCAGTTCTTC. The encoded protein is CASSVDIPGAGNEQFF.

CDR3 nucleotides: TGTGCCAGTTCTAACAGGGGCAGCACCTACGAGCAGTACTTC. Its protein product is CASSNRGSTYEQYF. The genes are TRBV5-4 and TRBJ2-7; 7 bases align to TRBD1. This CDR3 spans 14 amino acids. Germline V CDR1 and CDR2: SGHNT, YYREEE (reference sequence). Trimming cost V 8 bases and J 2 bases; bases outside gene matches: 10.

This chain uses TRBV14 with TRBJ2-7, with D unclear. The CDR3 is made up of 14 amino acids. Trimming stripped 1 base from V and 7 bases from J, with 14 bases between. Germline CDR1 and CDR2: SGHDN and FVKESK. The CDR3 loop reads CASSQVSAGFEQYF. The CDR3 bases are TGTGCCAGCAGCCAAGTTTCCGCCGGGTTTGAGCAGTACTTC.

The V call is TRBV2, the J call TRBJ2-7; TRBD2 aligns across 8 bases. Looked up from germline, CDR1 is SNHLY and CDR2 is FYNNEI. The V segment lost 7 bases and the J segment 3 bases; nucleotides outside the gene matches: 8. This CDR3 region has 14 residues. CDR3 protein: CASKVTSENYEQYF. CDR3 nucleotide sequence: TGTGCCAGCAAAGTGACTAGCGAGAACTACGAGCAGTACTTC.

The J gene is TRBJ2-7, the V gene TRBV19; 9 bases match TRBD2. Unmatched junction bases numbered 8, after V lost 6 bases and J lost 2 bases. Germline CDR1 LNHDA, CDR2 SQIVND (reference sequence). CDR3 length: 15 amino acids. CDR3: CASRVSGSATYEQYF. DNA for the CDR3: TGTGCCAGTAGGGTTAGCGGGAGTGCCACCTACGAGCAGTACTTC.

The rearrangement uses TRBV28 and TRBJ2-5; D is unclear. Germline V CDR1 and CDR2: MDHEN, SYDVKM. V was clipped by 1 base and J by 0 bases, with 6 bases between them. The CDR3 covers 14 residues. CDR3 amino acids: CASSLSGYQETQYF. The CDR3 DNA sequence: TGTGCCAGCAGTTTATCCGGGTACCAAGAGACCCAGTACTTC.

The V gene is TRBV30, the J gene TRBJ2-1; 11 nucleotides line up with TRBD2. The V segment lost 0 bases and the J segment 8 bases; nucleotides outside the gene matches: 3. Germline V lookup: CDR1 GTSNPN, CDR2 SVGIG (reference sequence). The length of the CDR3 is 14 residues. As DNA, the CDR3 is TGTGCCTGGAGTGTACTAGCGGGAGCTTATGAGCAGTTCTTC. Translating it yields CAWSVLAGAYEQFF.

This chain connects TRBV29-1 to TRBJ2-1, with 12 bases matching TRBD2. CDR3 length: 15 amino acids. Germline CDR1 is SQVTM and CDR2 is ANQGSEA. After removal of 6 bases from V and 9 bases from J, the junction contained 12 bases not matched to a gene. The CDR3 sequence is CSVSFLAGGGGEQFF. CDR3 coding DNA: TGCAGCGTGTCGTTCCTAGCGGGAGGGGGGGGTGAGCAGTTCTTC.

This rearrangement joins TRBV27 to TRBJ1-5; no definite D call. The CDR3 totals 13 residues. The germline gives CDR1 MNHEY, CDR2 SMNVEV (reference sequence). Deletions cut 6 bases from V and 2 bases from J, with 8 bases between. In nucleotides, the CDR3 is TGTGCCAGCAGAAAAGAGGGCAATCAGCCCCAGCATTTT. It translates to CASRKEGNQPQHF.

This chain joins TRBV11-2 and TRBJ1-4; 9 bases agree with TRBD1. This CDR3 has 15 amino acids. CDR1 SGHAT and CDR2 FQNNGV come from the germline V gene. Trimming removed 5 bases from V and 8 bases from J; junction bases left unmatched: 9. CDR3 loop: CASSPGTGRGEKLFF. In DNA, the CDR3 is TGTGCCAGCAGCCCGGGGACAGGGCGAGGAGAAAAACTGTTTTTT.

CDR3 in amino acids: CASRGTGSQPQHF. The CDR3 nucleotides are TGTGCCAGTAGAGGGACAGGGTCTCAGCCCCAGCATTTT. The chain employs TRBV19 and TRBJ1-5; 9 bases are a match to TRBD1. This CDR3 is built from 13 residues. With 6 bases clipped from V and 6 bases from J, the junction kept 3 bases outside the gene matches. Germline V gene data show CDR1 as LNHDA and CDR2 as SQIVND (reference sequence).

This CDR3 is CASSSPGTFYGYTF. In DNA form, the CDR3 reads TGTGCCAGCAGCAGTCCCGGGACATTCTATGGCTACACCTTC. The chain combines TRBV6-5 with TRBJ1-2, with D perhaps matching TRBD1 (6 bases). V lost 6 bases and J 4 bases, leaving 15 bases between the germline ends. The CDR3 is 14 amino acids. Germline V gene data show CDR1 as MNHEY and CDR2 as SVGAGI.

V gene TRBV7-9 combines with J gene TRBJ1-3; D remains ambiguous. This CDR3 comprises 17 residues. V was cut by 5 bases and J by 2 bases, with 19 bases left in between. The V gene's germline CDR1 is SEHNR and CDR2 FQNEAQ (reference sequence). CDR3 region: CASSPSDSPSAGNTIYF. CDR3 sequence (DNA): TGTGCCAGCAGCCCAAGTGACTCCCCATCAGCTGGAAACACCATATATTTT.

The chain is built from TRBV11-2 and TRBJ2-2, with TRBD2 as a possible D gene (5 bases). The CDR3 spans 17 residues. In germline, CDR1 is SGHAT, CDR2 FQNNGV. Trimming removed 2 bases at V and 6 bases at J, with 19 bases between. The CDR3 DNA follows: TGTGCCAGCAGCTTAACACGGACTGGTTGGTGGGCCGGGGAGCTGTTTTTT. Translation: CASSLTRTGWWAGELFF.